The 14 T cell receptor beta chains in this list originate from one sample, sequenced in a study of CD8 T cells in ankylosing spondylitis. TCRdb called the 5' RACE reads again in MiXCR, with one record for every CDR3 protein. The data hold hundreds of thousands of distinct CDR3 sequences, with 20% observed a single time. The specimen sequenced was blood, either unsorted or a sorted T cell fraction (not recorded which). Receptors were obtained from a male donor with ankylosing spondylitis or in good health (not recorded which).

Only a few counts were recorded for this clonotype. The J gene is TRBJ2-3, the V gene TRBV10-3; 12 bases line up with TRBD2. The CDR3 runs 17 residues. The V gene's germline CDR1 is ENHRY and CDR2 SYGVKD. Germline trimming cut 1 base from V and 2 bases from J; bases unmatched to any gene: 4. CDR3 in DNA: TGTGCCATCAGTGAGTACGGACTAGCGGGACTCACAGATACGCAGTATTTT. It codes for CAISEYGLAGLTDTQYF.

The sample holds a few counts of this clonotype. The chain employs TRBV20-1 and TRBJ1-1; D unclear. Germline V gene data show CDR1 as DFQATT and CDR2 as SNEGSKA (reference sequence). V shed 4 bases and J shed 0 bases, with 3 bases lying between them. This CDR3 has 11 residues. CDR3 loop: CSAILNTEAFF. In DNA form, the CDR3 reads TGCAGTGCTATTCTGAACACTGAAGCTTTCTTT.

The chain recombines TRBV27 with TRBJ1-1, with TRBD1 as a possible D gene (5 bases). The CDR3 totals 13 residues. Germline loops: CDR1 MNHEY, CDR2 SMNVEV (reference sequence). V gave up 3 bases and J gave up 4 bases, with 9 bases separating them. CDR3 in amino acids: CASSFGAGTEAFF. CDR3 coding DNA: TGTGCCAGCAGTTTCGGGGCGGGCACTGAAGCTTTCTTT.

The chain has TRBV27 and TRBJ2-7; 7 bases line up with TRBD1. Trimming at V came to 6 bases and at J to 4 bases, leaving 15 bases not matched to a gene. Germline CDR1 MNHEY, CDR2 SMNVEV (reference sequence). The CDR3 is made up of 16 amino acids. The CDR3 bases are TGTGCCAGCAGCCAAGCCGCCGCGACAGGGCCATACGAGCAGTACTTC. Translated, it gives CASSQAAATGPYEQYF.

The V gene is TRBV2, the J gene TRBJ2-1; no clear D. V lost 2 bases to trimming and J lost 1 base, with 12 bases between them. CDR1 is SNHLY and CDR2 is FYNNEI in the germline V gene. The CDR3 contains 16 residues. The CDR3 region has the DNA TGTGCCAGCAGTGAACGCCTAGATAGGTCCTACAATGAGCAGTTCTTC. Amino acid sequence: CASSERLDRSYNEQFF.

The chain has TRBV4-1 and TRBJ2-1, with 13 bases aligning to TRBD2. CDR1 is MGHRA, CDR2 YSYEKL, per germline. This CDR3 is built from 18 residues. The V and J ends lost 3 bases and 2 bases, in that order; junction bases with no gene match: 7. In DNA, the CDR3 is TGCGCCAGCAGCCAGGCGACTAGCGGGGGGCTAGCCTACAATGAGCAGTTCTTC. Its translation is CASSQATSGGLAYNEQFF.

This clonotype appeared many times. This chain joins TRBV5-6 and TRBJ2-3, with D perhaps TRBD2 (5 bases). Germline CDR1 is SGHDT and CDR2 is YYEEEE. The CDR3 totals 13 residues. The germline V and J ends were trimmed by 3 bases and 2 bases, with 7 bases remaining between them. CDR3 bases: TGTGCCAGCAGCTGGACTTCCACAGATACGCAGTATTTT. Translated: CASSWTSTDTQYF.

This chain links TRBV12-3 or TRBV12-4 with TRBJ2-5; D unresolved. Trimming shortened V by 3 bases and J by 2 bases, and 7 bases separated the two germline ends. The CDR3 spans 13 residues. CDR3 bases: TGTGCCAGCAGTTTTGCCAGACAAGAGACCCAGTACTTC. It yields the protein CASSFARQETQYF.

The chain has TRBV6-1 and TRBJ2-1; tentatively, D is TRBD2 (7 bases). The V end was cut by 6 bases, the J end by 4 bases, with 22 bases between. The CDR3 is 17 residues long. The germline V gene has CDR1 MNHNS and CDR2 SASEGT. CDR3 loop: CASRLRGGTPPYNEQFF. The DNA of the CDR3 is TGTGCCAGCAGGCTAAGGGGGGGGACACCCCCTTACAATGAGCAGTTCTTC.

The chain links TRBV20-1 to TRBJ2-1; 8 nucleotides match TRBD2. This CDR3 spans 18 amino acids. Looked up from germline, CDR1 is DFQATT and CDR2 is SNEGSKA (reference sequence). J gave up 4 bases and V 0 bases, and 14 bases lay outside the gene matches. The CDR3 DNA reads as TGCAGTGCTAGAGATGGTGACACAGCGGGGGCGCTGTACAATGAGCAGTTCTTC. This encodes CSARDGDTAGALYNEQFF.

The chain couples TRBV18 to TRBJ2-7; 7 nucleotides align to TRBD2. Germline CDR1 is KGHSH and CDR2 is LQKENI. CDR3 length: 14 amino acids. The V and J ends lost 2 bases and 3 bases, in that order; junction bases with no gene match: 4. CDR3 DNA: TGTGCCAGCTCACCAGGGGGGGGTCTCTACGAGCAGTACTTC. Translating it yields CASSPGGGLYEQYF.

This clonotype was counted between two and nine times. CDR3 nucleotides: TGTGCCAGCAGCTTCCCGACGGGACAGGGGGCCTCCTACGAGCAGTACTTC. Its translation: CASSFPTGQGASYEQYF. The chain links TRBV7-2 to TRBJ2-7; TRBD1 aligns across 12 bases. The CDR3 runs 17 residues. CDR1 and CDR2 from the germline V gene are SGHTA and FQGNSA. After removal of 3 bases from V and 0 bases from J, the junction contained 6 bases not matched to a gene.

This clonotype was detected only a few times. The chain employs TRBV4-1 and TRBJ1-1, with unresolved D. This CDR3 is 15 amino acids long. Germline V gene lookup returns CDR1 MGHRA and CDR2 YSYEKL. The V and J ends lost 0 bases and 0 bases respectively, with 8 bases between them. For the CDR3, the DNA is TGCGCCAGCAGCCAAGATTGGCAGCTGAACACTGAAGCTTTCTTT. It specifies CASSQDWQLNTEAFF.

This clonotype has only a few counts. The rearrangement links TRBV4-1 to TRBJ2-1; D unresolved. Trimming shortened V by 0 bases and J by 0 bases, and 12 bases separated the two germline ends. The CDR3 totals 17 residues. Germline V CDR1 and CDR2: MGHRA, YSYEKL. The CDR3 loop reads CASSQEPPVSSYNEQFF. CDR3 nucleotides: TGCGCCAGCAGCCAAGAACCCCCGGTTAGCTCCTACAATGAGCAGTTCTTC.